The clone carrying this T cell receptor (beta chain) was observed a few times. This specimen belongs to a study of blood T cells in healthy people across ages. Background on the study: Capturing about one barcoded beta molecule per two T cells was achieved by template switching.

The CDR3 consists of 15 residues. V lost 4 bases, J lost 8 bases, and 21 bases lay in between. From germline, CDR1 is SGHRS and CDR2 YFSETQ. A second PCR, run for about 7 to 12 cycles, used a sample-barcoded 5' primer plus a J-beta primer mix. TCRdb analysed the 5' RACE reads with MiXCR anew, one entry per CDR3 protein. Here the sample spans approximately 960,000 distinct CDR3 sequences, under 35% being singletons. The same sample was also studied in work on T cells of mothers and their children.

Source material: blood. The J gene is TRBJ1-2, the V gene TRBV5-1; D call uncertain. The sequence derives from a middle-aged woman in good health. The CDR3 loop reads CASSPEWGGREGYTF. For the CDR3, the DNA is TGCGCCAGCAGCCCCGAGTGGGGAGGAAGAGAGGGCTACACCTTC. Using reference TRBV5-1 and TRBJ1-2 for the parts outside the CDR3, the full variable domain is KAGVTQTPRYLIKTRGQQVTLSCSPISGHRSVSWYQQTPGQGLQFLFEYFSETQRNKGNFPGRFSGRQFSNSRSEMNVSTLELGDSALYLCASSPEWGGREGYTFGSGTRLTVV.